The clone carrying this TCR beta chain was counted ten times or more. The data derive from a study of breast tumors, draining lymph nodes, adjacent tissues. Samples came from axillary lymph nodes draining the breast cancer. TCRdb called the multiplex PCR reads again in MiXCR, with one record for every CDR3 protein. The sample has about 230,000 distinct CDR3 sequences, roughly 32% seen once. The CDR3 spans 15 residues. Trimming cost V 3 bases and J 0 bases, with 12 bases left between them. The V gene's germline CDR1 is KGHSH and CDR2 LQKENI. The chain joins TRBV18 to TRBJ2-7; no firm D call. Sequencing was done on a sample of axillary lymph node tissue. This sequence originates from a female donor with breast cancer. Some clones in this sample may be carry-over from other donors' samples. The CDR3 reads CASSPSRVLSYEQYF. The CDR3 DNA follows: TGTGCCAGCTCACCTAGTCGGGTACTCTCCTACGAGCAGTACTTC.